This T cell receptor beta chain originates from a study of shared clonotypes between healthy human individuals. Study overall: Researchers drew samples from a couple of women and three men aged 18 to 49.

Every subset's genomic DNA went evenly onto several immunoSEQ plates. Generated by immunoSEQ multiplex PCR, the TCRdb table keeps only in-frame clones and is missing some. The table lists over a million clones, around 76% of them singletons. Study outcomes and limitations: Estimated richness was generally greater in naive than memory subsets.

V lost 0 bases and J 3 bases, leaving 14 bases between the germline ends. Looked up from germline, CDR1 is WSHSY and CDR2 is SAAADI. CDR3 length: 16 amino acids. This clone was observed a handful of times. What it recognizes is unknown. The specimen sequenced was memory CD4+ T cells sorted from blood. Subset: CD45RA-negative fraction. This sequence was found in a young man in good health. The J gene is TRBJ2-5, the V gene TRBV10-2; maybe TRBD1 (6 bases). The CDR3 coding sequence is TGCGCCAGCAGTGAGTCGGGGGCAGCTGCAGAAGAGACCCAGTACTTC. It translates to CASSESGAAAEETQYF.